One T cell receptor beta chain is described in this entry. The data were taken from a study of T cells in Graves' hyperthyroidism and ophthalmopathy. It was RNA transcripts that yielded the amplified TCR beta CDR3 regions. An initial round of RT-PCR targeting the TCR CDR3 relied on the HTBI primer set. TCRdb reprocessed the multiplex PCR reads via MiXCR and lists one record per CDR3 protein. The sample carries about 510,000 distinct CDR3 sequences, around 50% recorded once. The sample comprised peripheral blood or thyroid tissue (not recorded which). The receptor was isolated from an adult woman with Graves' disease, either hyperthyroidism or ophthalmopathy (not recorded which).

CDR3 nucleotides: TGTGCCATCAGCCGACAGGGGGTAAATGAAAAACTGTTTTTT. Its translation: CAISRQGVNEKLFF. V gene TRBV6-1 combines with J gene TRBJ1-4; 9 nucleotides agree with TRBD1. CDR3 length equals 14 residues. Germline CDR1 is MNHNS and CDR2 is SASEGT. The ends lost 10 bases at V and 5 bases at J; junction bases unmatched: 8.